A selection of T cell receptor beta chains follows, all from one sample in a study of memory CD4+ T cells and cytomegalovirus serostatus. TCRdb's copy holds only in-frame clones and misses some; the assay was immunoSEQ multiplex PCR. The sample holds over 65,000 clones, 75% to 85% seen once. The specimen sequenced was memory CD4+ T cells from blood. The receptor set was obtained from an adult in good health and CMV-seropositive. Both conserved end residues are part of each CDR3. The order of the fields is clone size, J gene, D gene, V gene, CDR3 protein, CDR3 DNA. D genes are given only for firm matches. A clone size is listed for some rows: how often the clone was seen (once, few, many), or a class if it is expanded.

>NA|TRBJ2-5|NA|TRBV19
CASGMSGQETQYF
TGTGCCAGTGGAATGAGCGGGCAAGAGACCCAGTACTTC
>few|TRBJ1-3|NA|TRBV7-2
CASSSSAGSGNTIYF
TGTGCCAGCAGCAGTAGTGCTGGCTCTGGAAACACCATATATTTT
>NA|TRBJ2-3|NA|TRBV27
CASSLTGTRSTDTQYF
TGTGCCAGCAGTTTAACCGGGACCCGCAGCACAGATACGCAGTATTTT
>NA|TRBJ1-2|TRBD1|TRBV6-6
CASSYSEGQYGYTF
TGTGCCAGCAGTTACTCGGAGGGACAGTATGGCTACACCTTC
>NA|TRBJ2-7|TRBD1|TRBV5-1
CASGKPGQGASEQYF
TGCGCCAGCGGAAAACCGGGACAGGGGGCCTCCGAGCAGTACTTC
>NA|TRBJ1-4|NA|TRBV4-1
CASSQDSGPNLATNEKLFF
TGCGCCAGCAGCCAAGATAGCGGGCCGAACCTTGCAACTAATGAAAAACTGTTTTTT
>many|TRBJ2-5|NA|TRBV6-6
CASSYTGKETQYF
TGTGCCAGCAGTTACACGGGAAAAGAGACCCAGTACTTC
>once|TRBJ2-4|TRBD2|TRBV5-4
CASSQASRGGGRDIQYF
TGTGCCAGCAGCCAGGCGAGTCGCGGGGGGGGCCGGGACATTCAGTACTTC
>few|TRBJ1-6|NA|TRBV10-1
CASNNRPNSPLHF
TGCGCCAGCAACAACCGTCCAAATTCACCCCTCCACTTT
>NA|TRBJ1-1|TRBD1|TRBV14
CASSPTGGWGEAFF
TGTGCCAGCAGTCCGACAGGGGGCTGGGGTGAAGCTTTCTTT
>NA|TRBJ1-2|NA|TRBV28
CASSFIRAEGSYTF
TGTGCCAGCAGTTTTATTAGGGCTGAGGGAAGCTACACCTTC
>NA|TRBJ1-4|NA|TRBV28
CASSLKAWLGGEKLFF
TGTGCCAGCAGTTTAAAGGCATGGCTGGGAGGTGAAAAACTGTTTTTT
>NA|TRBJ1-2|NA|TRBV10-3
CAIGGGDYGYTF
TGTGCCATCGGCGGGGGCGACTATGGCTACACCTTC
>NA|TRBJ1-2|NA|TRBV29-1
CSVEDRVRAGNYGYTF
TGCAGCGTTGAAGATCGGGTGAGGGCAGGAAACTATGGCTACACCTTC
>NA|TRBJ2-3|NA|TRBV19
CASSASTDTQYF
TGTGCCAGTAGTGCCAGTACAGATACGCAGTATTTT
>once|TRBJ2-1|NA|TRBV5-1
CASSLGSTTNEQFF
TGCGCCAGCAGCTTGGGGTCGACAACGAATGAGCAGTTCTTC
>NA|TRBJ1-4|NA|TRBV15
CATSKDTDATNEKLFF
TGTGCCACCAGCAAGGACACCGATGCAACTAATGAAAAACTGTTTTTT
>NA|TRBJ2-2|TRBD2|TRBV6-4
CASSRTSGEGGELFF
TGTGCCAGCAGCAGAACTAGCGGGGAAGGCGGGGAGCTGTTTTTT
>few|TRBJ1-5|NA|TRBV25-1
CASRPTLTWGGLYQPQHF
TGTGCCAGCAGACCCACCTTGACGTGGGGGGGTCTTTATCAGCCCCAGCATTTT
>NA|TRBJ1-1|NA|TRBV5-1
CASSEDPNTEAFF
TGCGCCAGCAGCGAAGATCCGAACACTGAAGCTTTCTTT
>once|TRBJ1-3|NA|TRBV19
CASSIGGSGNTIYF
TGTGCCAGTAGTATAGGGGGCTCTGGAAACACCATATATTTT
>NA|TRBJ2-3|NA|TRBV30
CAWSGGGESADTQYF
TGTGCCTGGAGTGGGGGGGGCGAGAGCGCAGATACGCAGTATTTT
>NA|TRBJ2-3|TRBD2|TRBV7-2
CASSSNSGFTDTQYF
TGTGCCAGCAGCTCGAATAGCGGGTTCACAGATACGCAGTATTTT
>NA|TRBJ1-3|NA|TRBV7-2
CASSLAQGSGNTIYF
TGTGCCAGCAGCTTAGCCCAGGGGTCTGGAAACACCATATATTTT
>once|TRBJ1-6|NA|TRBV11-2
CASRGGLGNSPLHF
TGTGCCAGCAGGGGTGGTTTGGGCAATTCACCCCTCCACTTT
>NA|TRBJ1-2|TRBD1|TRBV5-5
CASSPSKTGRPDYGYTF
TGTGCCAGCAGCCCAAGTAAGACAGGGCGCCCTGACTATGGCTACACCTTC
>NA|TRBJ1-2|NA|TRBV20-1
CSAMEGGYTF
TGCAGTGCCATGGAGGGGGGCTACACCTTC